These T cell receptor beta chains were read from a single sample in a study of blood T cell repertoires in COVID-19. Using immunoSEQ multiplex PCR, the repertoire was profiled, and TCRdb retains in-frame clones only, with some absent. The table has 75,000 to 80,000 clones, 85% seen once. Source material: peripheral blood. These receptors were collected from a man aged 60-69 years with COVID-19, enrolled during active disease. Both conserved end residues are part of each CDR3. D genes are given only for firm matches. Expanded clones get a size class; other rows say once, few or many, or leave the size out.

>TRBV27|TRBJ2-7|.|.
CATGRKSYGEQYF
TGTGCCACTGGCAGGAAGTCTTATGGGGAGCAGTACTTC
>TRBV28|TRBJ1-4|.|.
CASSGGSVGLKEGTNEKLFF
TGTGCCAGCAGTGGGGGGAGTGTGGGCCTAAAAGAAGGAACTAATGAAAAACTGTTTTTT
>TRBV7-9|TRBJ2-4|.|.
CASSSPRGDIQYF
TGTGCCAGCAGCTCGCCCCGGGGTGACATTCAGTACTTC
>TRBV6-5|TRBJ1-6|.|.
CASSSQNNSPLHF
TGTGCCAGCAGCTCACAGAATAATTCACCCCTCCACTTT
>TRBV3-1/TRBV3-2|TRBJ1-1|.|.
CASSSLDRNTEAFF
TGTGCCAGCAGCTCCCTGGACAGGAACACTGAAGCTTTCTTT
>TRBV24-1|TRBJ2-1|.|.
CATEGDQDYNEQFF
TGTGCCACCGAGGGGGACCAAGACTACAATGAGCAGTTCTTC
>TRBV3-1/TRBV3-2|TRBJ1-2|TRBD1|.
CASSQGDRGDYGYTF
TGTGCCAGCAGCCAAGGGGACAGGGGAGACTATGGCTACACCTTC
>TRBV3-1/TRBV3-2|TRBJ2-1|TRBD2|.
CASSQAPLAGGGHNEQFF
TGTGCCAGCAGCCAAGCCCCGCTGGCGGGAGGCGGGCACAATGAGCAGTTCTTC
>TRBV7-7|TRBJ2-3|TRBD2|.
CASSPDSGGANTDTQYF
TGTGCCAGCAGCCCAGATAGCGGGGGGGCTAACACAGATACGCAGTATTTT
>TRBV19|TRBJ2-1|TRBD2|.
CASSGRSGSGGEQFF
TGTGCCAGTAGTGGACGTAGCGGGAGCGGCGGTGAGCAGTTCTTC
>TRBV2|TRBJ1-5|.|.
CASSETGGAYQPQHF
TGTGCCAGCTCAGAGACGGGGGGCGCATACCAGCCCCAGCATTTT
>TRBV25-1|TRBJ1-5|TRBD1|once
CASSGAQGGGNQPQHF
TGTGCCAGCAGTGGAGCCCAGGGGGGAGGCAATCAGCCCCAGCATTTT
>TRBV28|TRBJ1-2|.|few
CASSLTPVGGYTF
TGTGCCAGCAGCCTGACCCCCGTCGGGGGCTACACCTTC
>TRBV18|TRBJ1-2|.|.
CASSQRGEDGYTF
TGTGCCAGCTCACAAAGGGGCGAGGATGGCTACACCTTC
>TRBV19|TRBJ1-2|.|.
CASKAGAFGYTF
TGTGCCAGTAAGGCGGGCGCGTTTGGCTACACCTTC
>TRBV5-4|TRBJ2-1|TRBD2|.
CASSWTSGRGEQFF
TGTGCCAGCAGTTGGACTAGCGGGAGAGGTGAGCAGTTCTTC
>TRBV6-5|TRBJ1-5|.|.
CASSWGREGNQPQHF
TGTGCCAGCAGTTGGGGGAGGGAGGGCAATCAGCCCCAGCATTTT
>TRBV5-1|TRBJ1-1|.|.
CASSLLQGNTEAFF
TGCGCCAGCAGCTTGTTACAGGGGAACACTGAAGCTTTCTTT
>TRBV2|TRBJ1-2|TRBD1|once
CASSEEEGTVGGYTF
TGTGCCAGCAGTGAAGAAGAGGGGACAGTGGGTGGCTACACCTTC
>TRBV7-6|TRBJ1-5|.|.
CASSLGAYSNQPQHF
TGTGCCAGCAGCTTAGGAGCTTATAGCAATCAGCCCCAGCATTTT
>TRBV29-1|TRBJ2-1|.|few
CSVLSDFDNEQFF
TGCAGCGTTCTAAGCGACTTCGACAATGAGCAGTTCTTC
>TRBV5-3|TRBJ1-1|.|once
CARSLGASENTEAFF
TGTGCCAGAAGCTTGGGGGCTTCCGAGAACACTGAAGCTTTCTTT
>TRBV6-1|TRBJ1-2|.|.
CASSEVGGDSSANYGYTF
TGTGCCAGCAGTGAAGTAGGGGGAGACAGTTCAGCTAACTATGGCTACACCTTC
>TRBV18|TRBJ1-6|.|.
CASSQSTGSYNSPLHF
TGTGCCAGCTCACAGTCGACAGGCTCCTATAATTCACCCCTCCACTTT
>TRBV18|TRBJ1-2|.|.
CASSPLGGAYGYTF
TGTGCCAGCTCACCGCTTGGTGGGGCCTATGGCTACACCTTC
>TRBV7-3|TRBJ2-3|TRBD1|.
CASSLSIGTGLADTQYF
TGTGCCAGCAGCTTATCCATTGGGACAGGCTTAGCAGATACGCAGTATTTT
>TRBV7-6|TRBJ2-7|TRBD2|.
CASSLRTSGVYEQYF
TGTGCCAGCAGCTTAAGAACTAGCGGGGTCTACGAGCAGTACTTC
>TRBV7-7|TRBJ2-5|.|.
CASSLGQGQETQYF
TGTGCCAGCAGCTTAGGGCAGGGGCAAGAGACCCAGTACTTC
>TRBV15|TRBJ2-1|TRBD2|.
CATSRESGSNNEQFF
TGTGCCACCAGCAGAGAGAGCGGGAGTAATAATGAGCAGTTCTTC
>TRBV5-1|TRBJ1-1|.|.
CASSVSGLRNTEAFF
TGCGCCAGCAGTGTATCAGGCCTTAGGAACACTGAAGCTTTCTTT
>TRBV2|TRBJ1-5|.|.
CASSDTGWIEAQHF
TGTGCCAGCAGTGATACAGGGTGGATCGAGGCCCAGCATTTT
>TRBV12-3/TRBV12-4|TRBJ2-5|.|.
CASSFFRQETQYF
TGTGCCAGCAGTTTCTTCAGGCAAGAGACCCAGTACTTC
>TRBV19|TRBJ1-3|.|.
CASSIAYVSSGNTIYF
TGTGCCAGTAGTATAGCGTACGTCAGCTCTGGAAACACCATATATTTT
>TRBV5-1|TRBJ2-4|.|.
CASSLVASSQNIQYF
TGCGCCAGCAGCTTGGTGGCTAGCTCCCAAAACATTCAGTACTTC
>TRBV5-5|TRBJ1-2|.|.
CASNGQIGVNYGYTF
TGTGCCAGCAACGGACAGATAGGGGTCAACTATGGCTACACCTTC
>TRBV12-5|TRBJ2-2|TRBD1|.
CASGRGQGALGELFF
TGTGCTAGTGGCCGGGGACAGGGGGCGCTTGGGGAGCTGTTTTTT
>TRBV30|TRBJ1-4|.|.
CAWSTVNNEKLFF
TGTGCCTGGAGTACAGTTAATAATGAAAAACTGTTTTTT
>TRBV3-1/TRBV3-2|TRBJ1-2|TRBD1|.
CASSQEGLEAGTDYGYTF
TGTGCCAGCAGCCAAGAAGGCTTAGAGGCCGGGACAGACTATGGCTACACCTTC
>TRBV12-5|TRBJ2-1|TRBD1|.
CASGTSGGDEQFF
TGTGCTAGTGGGACGTCAGGGGGCGATGAGCAGTTCTTC
>TRBV2|TRBJ1-6|TRBD1|.
CATKGQRENSPLHF
TGTGCCACCAAGGGACAGCGGGAGAACTCACCCCTCCACTTT
>TRBV28|TRBJ1-5|TRBD1|.
CASSLFGTGLQQPQHF
TGTGCCAGCAGTTTATTCGGGACAGGGCTTCAACAGCCCCAGCATTTT
>TRBV11-2|TRBJ2-1|TRBD2|.
CASSALAGGSYNEQFF
TGTGCCAGCAGCGCTTTAGCGGGGGGTTCCTACAATGAGCAGTTCTTC